This TCR beta chain emerged from a study of identical twins' blood T cells. Overall study results and limits: Twins shared more top CDR3 clonotypes than unrelated donors did.

This CDR3 has 12 amino acids. V shed 6 bases and J shed 0 bases, with 6 bases lying between them. The germline V gene has CDR1 ENHRY and CDR2 SYGVKD. One entry per CDR3 protein, called by TCRdb with MiXCR from the 5' RACE reads. The sample shows around 380,000 distinct CDR3 sequences, about 28% of them seen only once. As concerns this clonotype: No antigen is known for it.

The chain couples TRBV10-3 to TRBJ2-7; no definite D call. The sample comprised PBMCs. The TCR sequence derives from a woman aged 18-49 years in good health. The CDR3 loop reads CAISKSSYEQYF. The CDR3 bases are TGTGCCATCAGCAAGAGCTCCTACGAGCAGTACTTC.